The 26 T cell receptor beta chains listed next were all sequenced from one sample in a study of shared clonotypes between healthy human individuals. Some clones are missing from TCRdb's copy, which holds only in-frame ones; the method was immunoSEQ multiplex PCR. The table has about 490,000 clones, 76% seen once. Sequencing input: PBMCs. The source is a middle-aged woman in good health. Some clones in this sample may be carry-over from other donors' samples.

This clone was observed a single time. This sequence joins TRBV5-4 and TRBJ2-1, with 7 positions matching TRBD1. This CDR3 spans 16 amino acids. V lost 3 bases and J lost 2; bases outside the gene matches: 8. From germline, CDR1 is SGHNT and CDR2 YYREEE (reference sequence). CDR3 coding DNA: TGTGCCAGCAGCTCCTACAGGGGCCCAACCTACAATGAGCAGTTCTTC. Its protein is CASSSYRGPTYNEQFF.

V is TRBV5-6 and J is TRBJ2-1; TRBD1 or TRBD2 may be the D gene (5 bases each). This CDR3 has 19 amino acids. Germline CDR1 is SGHDT and CDR2 is YYEEEE. V dropped 0 bases and J dropped 1 base, with 20 bases sitting between them. The CDR3 nucleotides read TGTGCCAGCAGCTTGGTTGCGGGTTGGGTGACAGCTTCCTACAATGAGCAGTTCTTC. Translation gives CASSLVAGWVTASYNEQFF.

This clone was seen only once. The V gene is TRBV11-2, the J gene TRBJ1-2; 7 bases fit TRBD1. Germline CDR1 SGHAT, CDR2 FQNNGV. The CDR3 spans 14 residues. Trimming cost V 4 bases and J 8 bases; bases outside gene matches: 10. CDR3 DNA sequence: TGTGCCAGCAGCTCACCTGCGACAGGGAAAGGCTACACCTTC. Translating gives CASSSPATGKGYTF.

This chain links TRBV29-1 with TRBJ2-7; D is undetermined. The ends were cut back, 5 bases at V and 3 bases at J, with 8 bases in the middle. This CDR3 contains 11 residues. Per the germline V gene, CDR1 is SQVTM and CDR2 is ANQGSEA. CDR3 residues: CSVLGSYEQYF. The CDR3 DNA reads as TGCAGCGTTTTGGGAAGCTACGAGCAGTACTTC.

The rearrangement links TRBV7-9 to TRBJ2-1, with D uncertain. The CDR3 is made up of 14 amino acids. Deletions cut 5 bases from V and 1 base from J, with 9 bases between. Germline V gene lookup returns CDR1 SEHNR and CDR2 FQNEAQ (reference sequence). The CDR3 region is CASSPTRSYNEQFF. Here the CDR3 DNA reads TGTGCCAGCAGCCCGACGAGATCCTACAATGAGCAGTTCTTC. The variable domain in full, with the rest retrieved from reference TRBV7-9 and TRBJ2-1, is DTGVSQNPRHKITKRGQNVTFRCDPISEHNRLYWYRQTLGQGPEFLTYFQNEAQLEKSRLLSDRFSAERPKGSFSTLEIQRTEQGDSAMYLCASSPTRSYNEQFFGPGTRLTVL.

This clone turned up a few times. This CDR3 is also generated by other DNA sequences in the sample. The J gene is TRBJ2-5, the V gene TRBV6-6, with no clear D. From germline, CDR1 is MNHNY and CDR2 SVGAGI (reference sequence). There are 12 residues in the CDR3. V dropped 2 bases and J dropped 3 bases, with 4 bases sitting between them. The CDR3 sequence is CASSYGEETQYF. CDR3 coding DNA: TGTGCCAGCAGTTACGGGGAAGAGACCCAGTACTTC.

Regarding this clone: A single base separates this from a much larger clone, so it may be a read error. The CDR3 reads CASSRQLRDRGGTEAQYF. The DNA of the CDR3 is TGTGCCAGCAGCCGCCAACTACGGGACAGGGGAGGGACGGAGGCCCAGTACTTC. V gene TRBV4-2 combines with J gene TRBJ2-5; 10 bases are shared with TRBD1. This CDR3 is built from 18 residues. The ends lost 4 bases at V and 9 bases at J; junction bases unmatched: 20. The V gene's germline CDR1 is LGHNA and CDR2 YNFKEQ.

This clone was seen a few times. This likely stems from a read error, as it lies one base from a far larger clone. V is TRBV30 and J is TRBJ1-1, with D tentatively TRBD1 (5 bases). In germline, CDR1 is GTSNPN, CDR2 SVGIG (reference sequence). The length of the CDR3 is 11 residues. The CDR3 loop reads CAWGAVAEASF. In DNA, the CDR3 is TGTGCCTGGGGGGCTGTGGCTGAAGCTTCCTTT.

V gene TRBV15 combines with J gene TRBJ2-2, with 13 nucleotides matching TRBD2. V was clipped by 3 bases and J by 7 bases; unmatched bases: 8. From germline, CDR1 is LNHNV and CDR2 YYDKDF (reference sequence). CDR3 length: 17 amino acids. The CDR3 nucleotides are TGTGCCACCAGCAGGGTTGGACTAGCGGGAGCGATCGGGGAGCTGTTTTTT. Its translation is CATSRVGLAGAIGELFF.

This clone occurred once. The gene calls are TRBV7-3 and TRBJ2-1, with TRBD2 identical over 14 bases. J was trimmed by 10 bases and V by 6 bases; bases with no gene match: 5. Germline assignment: CDR1 SGHTA and CDR2 FQGTGA. This CDR3 spans 14 amino acids. The CDR3 nucleotides are TGTGCCAGCAGGGCGGGACTAGCGGGAGAAGAGCAGTTCTTC. Translated: CASRAGLAGEEQFF.

About this clone itself: The identical CDR3 is also encoded by other nucleotide sequences in the sample. J is TRBJ1-3 and V is TRBV2; 7 nucleotides match TRBD1. The J segment lost 1 base and the V segment lost 2 bases, leaving 11 bases of the junction unmatched. Looked up from germline, CDR1 is SNHLY and CDR2 is FYNNEI. This CDR3 has 18 amino acids. The CDR3 nucleotides are TGTGCCAGCAGTGAATATGGGAGGACAGGCGATTCTGGAAACACCATATATTTT. The encoded protein is CASSEYGRTGDSGNTIYF.

The rearrangement links TRBV6-1 to TRBJ2-1, with D tentatively TRBD2 (6 bases). From germline, CDR1 is MNHNS and CDR2 SASEGT. This CDR3 comprises 17 residues. V lost 1 base, J lost 1 base, and 14 bases lay in between. CDR3 in amino acids: CASSEGILADSYNEQFF. The CDR3 nucleotides are TGTGCCAGCAGTGAAGGGATACTAGCCGATTCCTACAATGAGCAGTTCTTC.

The V and J genes are TRBV6-5 and TRBJ2-7; D might be TRBD2 (6 bases). V was shortened by 8 bases and J by 2 bases, with 16 bases between the two germline ends. CDR1 MNHEY and CDR2 SVGAGI come from the germline V gene. The CDR3 length is 14 residues. The CDR3 spells CASRGAGEAYEQYF. CDR3 nucleotide sequence: TGTGCCAGCCGTGGGGCCGGGGAGGCCTACGAGCAGTACTTC.

This clone showed up just a few times. The chain uses TRBV5-4 and TRBJ1-2, with D uncertain. With 0 bases removed from V and 6 bases from J, the gap between germline ends came to 15 bases. CDR3 length equals 15 residues. CDR1 is SGHNT, CDR2 YYREEE, per germline (reference sequence). CDR3 loop: CASSLDSRQTDGYTF. As DNA, the CDR3 is TGTGCCAGCAGCTTGGATTCCAGGCAAACCGATGGCTACACCTTC.

To note about this clone: One end of the junction varies from germline; a read error may be responsible. The J gene is TRBJ2-5, the V gene TRBV18; the D gene is possibly TRBD2 (6 bases). This CDR3 has 13 amino acids. Germline V gene data show CDR1 as KGHSH and CDR2 as LQKENI. Here the CDR3 DNA reads TGTGCCAGCTCACCAGGGACTCAAGGGACCCAGTACTTC. Amino acids: CASSPGTQGTQYF.

J is TRBJ2-7 and V is TRBV28; D might be TRBD2 (5 bases). The CDR3 is 16 amino acids. CDR1 is MDHEN, CDR2 SYDVKM, per germline. Trimming removed 3 bases at V and 0 bases at J, with 15 bases between. The CDR3 protein is CASSFWLARSSYEQYF. The CDR3 DNA is TGTGCCAGCAGTTTCTGGCTAGCAAGAAGCTCCTACGAGCAGTACTTC.

This clone was detected a few times. A read error likely explains this, since a far larger clone differs by one base. V and J are TRBV30 and TRBJ2-1; D remains unclear. Germline V CDR1 and CDR2: GTSNPN, SVGIG (reference sequence). With 5 bases removed from V and 9 bases from J, the gap between germline ends came to 14 bases. The CDR3 totals 12 residues. CDR3 in DNA: TGTGCCTGGGGTGACACGAGCCCTGAGCAGTTCTTC. It translates to CAWGDTSPEQFF.

The chain combines TRBV5-1 with TRBJ2-4; D is perhaps TRBD1 (5 bases). The V gene lost 10 bases and the J gene lost 3 bases, with 23 bases spanning the gap. Germline CDR1 is SGHRS and CDR2 is YFSETQ. This CDR3 has 16 amino acids. DNA of the CDR3: TGCGCCTTATTCTCAAATAGGGGCTCGGACAAAAACATTCAGTACTTC. Translated: CALFSNRGSDKNIQYF. The full variable domain, rest sourced from reference TRBV5-1 and TRBJ2-4, is KAGVTQTPRYLIKTRGQQVTLSCSPISGHRSVSWYQQTPGQGLQFLFEYFSETQRNKGNFPGRFSGRQFSNSRSEMNVSTLELGDSALYLCALFSNRGSDKNIQYFGAGTRLSVL.

The V and J genes are TRBV7-8 and TRBJ2-7; TRBD2 aligns across 8 bases. Losses at the gene ends were 2 bases for V and 9 bases for J; bases not matched to a gene: 9. Germline V gene data show CDR1 as SGHVS and CDR2 as FQNEAQ. CDR3 length: 14 residues. CDR3 sequence (DNA): TGTGCCAGCAGCTTACTGAGCGGGAGTTTGGGGCAGTACTTC. It yields the protein CASSLLSGSLGQYF.

The V and J genes are TRBV5-1 and TRBJ2-2; perhaps TRBD1 as D (6 bases). CDR1 SGHRS and CDR2 YFSETQ come from the germline V gene. This CDR3 has 15 residues. With 0 bases removed from V and 6 bases from J, the gap between germline ends came to 12 bases. The CDR3 spells CASSLAPGVAGELFF. CDR3 nucleotides: TGCGCCAGCAGCTTGGCGCCAGGGGTTGCCGGGGAGCTGTTTTTT.

The V call is TRBV5-1, the J call TRBJ2-5; D uncertain. There are 14 residues in the CDR3. Trimming took 0 bases from V and 0 from J, leaving 6 bases between them. Germline CDR1 and CDR2: SGHRS and YFSETQ. The CDR3 DNA reads as TGCGCCAGCAGCTTGGGGAGCGACCAAGAGACCCAGTACTTC. Its protein product is CASSLGSDQETQYF.

The V gene is TRBV5-4, the J gene TRBJ1-1, with D unresolved. Germline V CDR1 and CDR2: SGHNT, YYREEE (reference sequence). The CDR3 contains 15 residues. V was shortened by 0 bases and J by 2 bases, with 11 bases between the two germline ends. CDR3 nucleotides: TGTGCCAGCAGCTTGGATAGGGTTGGAAACACTGAAGCTTTCTTT. Translated, it gives CASSLDRVGNTEAFF.

This chain links TRBV5-1 with TRBJ1-5, with 7 nucleotides matching TRBD1. V was pared by 4 bases and J by 3 bases, with 4 bases of the junction left unmatched. The CDR3 is 14 residues long. The germline V gene encodes CDR1 SGHRS and CDR2 YFSETQ. CDR3 loop: CASSQGEVNQPQHF. The CDR3 DNA reads as TGCGCCAGCAGCCAGGGGGAGGTCAATCAGCCCCAGCATTTT. The whole variable domain, remainder taken from reference TRBV5-1 and TRBJ1-5, is KAGVTQTPRYLIKTRGQQVTLSCSPISGHRSVSWYQQTPGQGLQFLFEYFSETQRNKGNFPGRFSGRQFSNSRSEMNVSTLELGDSALYLCASSQGEVNQPQHFGDGTRLSIL.

This clone was observed a few times. This chain links TRBV7-2 with TRBJ1-5; 11 positions match TRBD1. The CDR3 has 15 amino acids. The germline CDR1 and CDR2 sequences are SGHTA and FQGNSA. V lost 5 bases to trimming and J lost 4 bases; unmatched junction nucleotides: 4. The chain's CDR3 is CASSPGQGANQPQHF. CDR3 nucleotide sequence: TGTGCCAGCAGCCCAGGACAGGGGGCGAATCAGCCCCAGCATTTT.

The rearrangement links TRBV28 to TRBJ2-7, with 7 bases aligning to TRBD1. Germline CDR1 MDHEN, CDR2 SYDVKM. V gave up 2 bases and J gave up 0 bases; unmatched junction bases: 1. This CDR3 is built from 14 residues. The CDR3 DNA is TGTGCCAGCAGTTTAGGGACAGCCTCCTACGAGCAGTACTTC. It codes for CASSLGTASYEQYF.

In this sample, this clone turned up once. V and J are TRBV7-9 and TRBJ2-1; maybe TRBD2 (5 bases). This CDR3 has 13 amino acids. Between the trimmed V and J ends, which lost 0 bases and 7 bases, there was a span of 7 bases. The germline V gene has CDR1 SEHNR and CDR2 FQNEAQ (reference sequence). The CDR3 is CASSLAGVNEQFF. The CDR3 region has the DNA TGTGCCAGCAGCTTAGCGGGAGTTAATGAGCAGTTCTTC.